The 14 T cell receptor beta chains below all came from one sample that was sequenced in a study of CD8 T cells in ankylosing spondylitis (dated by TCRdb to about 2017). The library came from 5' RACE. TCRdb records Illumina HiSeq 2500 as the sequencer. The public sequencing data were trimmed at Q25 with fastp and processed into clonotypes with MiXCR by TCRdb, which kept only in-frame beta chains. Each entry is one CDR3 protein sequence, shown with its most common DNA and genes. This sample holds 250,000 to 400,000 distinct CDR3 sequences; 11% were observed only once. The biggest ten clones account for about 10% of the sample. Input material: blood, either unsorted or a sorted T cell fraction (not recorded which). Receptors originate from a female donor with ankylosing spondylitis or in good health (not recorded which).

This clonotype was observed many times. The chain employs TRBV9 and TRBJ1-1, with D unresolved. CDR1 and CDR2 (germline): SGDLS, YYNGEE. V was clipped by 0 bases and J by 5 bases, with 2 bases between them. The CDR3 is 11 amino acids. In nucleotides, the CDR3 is TGTGCCAGCAGCGTAGTGACTGAAGCTTTCTTT. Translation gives CASSVVTEAFF. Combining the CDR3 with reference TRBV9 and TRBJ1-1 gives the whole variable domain DSGVTQTPKHLITATGQRVTLRCSPRSGDLSVYWYQQSLDQGLQFLIQYYNGEERAKGNILERFSAQQFPDLHSELNLSSLELGDSALYFCASSVVTEAFFGQGTRLTVV.

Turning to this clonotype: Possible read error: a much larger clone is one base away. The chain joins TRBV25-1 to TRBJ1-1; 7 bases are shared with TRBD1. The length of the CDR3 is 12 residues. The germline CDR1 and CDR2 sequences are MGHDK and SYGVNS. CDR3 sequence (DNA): TGTGCCAGCAGTGTAGGGGGCACTGTAGCTTTCTTT. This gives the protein CASSVGGTVAFF.

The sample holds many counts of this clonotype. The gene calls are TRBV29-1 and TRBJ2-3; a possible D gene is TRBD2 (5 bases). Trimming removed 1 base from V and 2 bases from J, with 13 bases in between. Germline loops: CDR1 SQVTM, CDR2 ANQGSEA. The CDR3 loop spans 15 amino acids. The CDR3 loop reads CSVEGGWGATDTQYF. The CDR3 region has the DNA TGCAGCGTTGAAGGAGGGTGGGGAGCCACAGATACGCAGTATTTT.

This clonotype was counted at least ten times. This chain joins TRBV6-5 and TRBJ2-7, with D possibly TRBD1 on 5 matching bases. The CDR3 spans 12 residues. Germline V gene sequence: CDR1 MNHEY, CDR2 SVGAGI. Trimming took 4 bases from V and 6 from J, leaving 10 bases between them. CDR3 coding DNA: TGTGCCAGCAGTTCCCTTAGGGGCGAGCAGTACTTC. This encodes CASSSLRGEQYF.

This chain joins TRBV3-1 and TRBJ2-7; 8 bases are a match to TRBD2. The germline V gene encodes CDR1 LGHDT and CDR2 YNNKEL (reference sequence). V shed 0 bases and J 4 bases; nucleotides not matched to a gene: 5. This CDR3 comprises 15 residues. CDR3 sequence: CASSQDRLALYEQYF. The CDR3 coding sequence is TGTGCCAGCAGCCAAGATCGACTAGCGCTGTACGAGCAGTACTTC.

CDR3 coding DNA: TGCGCCAGCAGCTTGGAGATGCGGGGCGAGCAGTACTTC. This encodes CASSLEMRGEQYF. This chain links TRBV5-1 with TRBJ2-7; a weak D match, TRBD2 (6 bases). CDR1 and CDR2 from the germline V gene are SGHRS and YFSETQ. The V end lost 0 bases, the J end lost 6 bases, and 10 bases lay between the germline ends. The CDR3 extends over 13 amino acids. The full variable domain, completed using reference TRBV5-1 and TRBJ2-7, is KAGVTQTPRYLIKTRGQQVTLSCSPISGHRSVSWYQQTPGQGLQFLFEYFSETQRNKGNFPGRFSGRQFSNSRSEMNVSTLELGDSALYLCASSLEMRGEQYFGPGTRLTVT.

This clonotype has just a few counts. The CDR3 loop is CASSGQGGGYTF. CDR3 nucleotide sequence: TGTGCCAGCAGCGGACAGGGGGGGGGCTACACCTTC. The gene calls are TRBV25-1 and TRBJ1-2, with 10 nucleotides matching TRBD1. The CDR3 sequence is 12 residues long. Germline CDR1 is MGHDK and CDR2 is SYGVNS. J lost 8 bases, V lost 6 bases, and 3 bases had no gene match.

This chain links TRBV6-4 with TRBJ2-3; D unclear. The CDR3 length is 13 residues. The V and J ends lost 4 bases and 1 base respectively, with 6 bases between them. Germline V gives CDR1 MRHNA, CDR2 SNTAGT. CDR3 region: CASSASRTDTQYF. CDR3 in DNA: TGTGCCAGCAGTGCGTCACGCACAGATACGCAGTATTTT.

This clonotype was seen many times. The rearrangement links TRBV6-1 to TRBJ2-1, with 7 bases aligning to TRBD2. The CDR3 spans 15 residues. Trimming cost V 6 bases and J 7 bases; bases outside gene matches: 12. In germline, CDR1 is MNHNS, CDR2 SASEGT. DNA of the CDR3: TGTGCCAGCAGGGGCGGGAGCACCAATGGGAATGAGCAGTTCTTC. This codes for CASRGGSTNGNEQFF.

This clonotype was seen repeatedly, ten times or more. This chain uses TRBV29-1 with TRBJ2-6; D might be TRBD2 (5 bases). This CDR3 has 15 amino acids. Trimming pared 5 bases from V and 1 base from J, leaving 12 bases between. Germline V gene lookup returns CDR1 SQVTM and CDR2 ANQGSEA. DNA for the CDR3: TGCAGCGTTCTTCCTCGGGAATCTGGGGCCAACGTCCTGACTTTC. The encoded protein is CSVLPRESGANVLTF. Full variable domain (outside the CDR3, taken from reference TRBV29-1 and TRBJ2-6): SAVISQKPSRDICQRGTSLTIQCQVDSQVTMMFWYRQQPGQSLTLIATANQGSEATYESGFVIDKFPISRPNLTFSTLTVSNMSPEDSSIYLCSVLPRESGANVLTFGAGSRLTVL.

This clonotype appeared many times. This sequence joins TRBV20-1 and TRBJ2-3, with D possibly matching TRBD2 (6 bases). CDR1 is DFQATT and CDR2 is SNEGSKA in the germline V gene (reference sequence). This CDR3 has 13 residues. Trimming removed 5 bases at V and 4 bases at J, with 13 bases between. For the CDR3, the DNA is TGCAGTGCTTCCCGACTAGTTGCAGATACGCAGTATTTT. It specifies CSASRLVADTQYF.

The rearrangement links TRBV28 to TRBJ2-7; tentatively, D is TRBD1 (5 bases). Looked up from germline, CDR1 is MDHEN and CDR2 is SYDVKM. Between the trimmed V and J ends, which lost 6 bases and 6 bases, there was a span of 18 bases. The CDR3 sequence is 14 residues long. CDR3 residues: CASSSPRVSSEQYF. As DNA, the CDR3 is TGTGCCAGCAGCTCCCCCAGGGTTTCGAGCGAGCAGTACTTC.

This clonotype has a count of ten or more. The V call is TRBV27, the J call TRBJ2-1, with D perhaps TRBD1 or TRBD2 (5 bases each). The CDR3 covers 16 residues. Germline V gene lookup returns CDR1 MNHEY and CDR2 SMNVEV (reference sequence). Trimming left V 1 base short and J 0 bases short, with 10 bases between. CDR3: CASSLLGESSYNEQFF. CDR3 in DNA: TGTGCCAGCAGTTTATTAGGGGAGAGCTCCTACAATGAGCAGTTCTTC.

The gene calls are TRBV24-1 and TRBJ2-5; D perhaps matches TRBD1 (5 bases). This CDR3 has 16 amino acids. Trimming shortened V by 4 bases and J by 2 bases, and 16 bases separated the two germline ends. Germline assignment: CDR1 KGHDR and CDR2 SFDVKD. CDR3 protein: CATSDPGQEQQETQYF. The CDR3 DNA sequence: TGTGCCACCAGTGACCCCGGACAAGAACAACAAGAGACCCAGTACTTC.